The rows below give T cell receptor beta chains drawn from one sample of a study of T cells in localized non-small cell lung cancer. Repertoires were generated with immunoSEQ multiplex PCR, while TCRdb's copy carries only in-frame clones and drops some. The sample lists about 35,000 clones, over 75% occurring once. The material was peripheral blood, obtained before any cancer treatment. All receptors derive from a male donor aged 60 or over with stage III squamous cell lung carcinoma. CDR3s include the opening cysteine and the closing phenylalanine or tryptophan.

V gene	J gene	CDR3 protein
TRBV5-1	TRBJ2-3	CASSLGIGTDTQYF
TRBV15	TRBJ1-2	CATSSRTSGVGYTF
TRBV5-6	TRBJ2-2	CASSLGTGRNTGELFF
TRBV18	TRBJ1-1	CASSAKTGNTEAFF
TRBV5-8	TRBJ1-5	CASSLGQGRQPQHF
TRBV9	TRBJ2-6	CASSEQGTIDSGANVLTF
TRBV7-3	TRBJ2-1	CASSPASGGGALNEQFF
TRBV29-1	TRBJ2-5	CSVVRGMKTQYF
TRBV30	TRBJ1-5	CAWSGTGTSNQPQHF
TRBV19	TRBJ1-6	CASSKDRSNSPLHF
TRBV4-1	TRBJ2-7	CASSQQGTIGEQYF
TRBV4-2	TRBJ1-5	CASSQGLRELSQPQHF
TRBV5-4	TRBJ2-5	CASSYRDGKETQYF
TRBV30	TRBJ1-2	CAWSVRDAKGGYTF
TRBV19	TRBJ2-3	CASSNLPRRGGTDTQYF
TRBV9	TRBJ2-3	CASSVGSLARSADTQYF
TRBV2	TRBJ2-3	CASRRAISTDTQYF
TRBV5-1	TRBJ2-2	CASSPGGGPTGELFF
TRBV6-1	TRBJ2-7	CASSLRQLGSGEQYF
TRBV13	TRBJ2-3	CASSLTSGANTQYF
TRBV21-1	TRBJ2-1	CATDSYNEQFF
TRBV4-2	TRBJ1-1	CASSKGQGDTEAFF
TRBV6-5	TRBJ1-2	CASSPGQPNYGYTF
TRBV7-6	TRBJ2-2	CASSVREARVGELFF
TRBV29-1	TRBJ1-1	CSVAGKLMNTEAFF
TRBV5-6	TRBJ2-1	CASSLDRGIYNEQFF
TRBV30	TRBJ2-7	CAWIRHPGSYEQYF
TRBV5-6	TRBJ1-5	CASSLVGPNQPQHF
TRBV7-8	TRBJ1-6	CASSSPFNSPLHF
TRBV7-2	TRBJ2-7	CASRWGGSEYEQYF
TRBV5-1	TRBJ2-5	CASSAGTGVPETQYF
TRBV12-5	TRBJ1-1	CASGYENTEAFF
TRBV5-1	TRBJ2-1	CASSLLGSSYNEQFF
TRBV5-1	TRBJ2-2	CASSSGLGPNTGELFF
TRBV5-1	TRBJ2-1	CASSLEGSYNEQFF
TRBV11-3	TRBJ2-4	CASTTIGQSKNIQYF
TRBV7-8	TRBJ1-2	CASRASGATKNNYGYTF
TRBV5-5	TRBJ1-6	CASSFDLNSPLHF
TRBV2	TRBJ1-5	CASSEGLGQPQHF
TRBV5-1	TRBJ1-2	CASSLEGTSYGYTF
TRBV5-1	TRBJ2-2	CASSLVPTGTAWGGELFF
TRBV7-2	TRBJ2-3	CASSFTRQGDTQYF
TRBV4-1	TRBJ2-2	CASSHRHSTGELFF